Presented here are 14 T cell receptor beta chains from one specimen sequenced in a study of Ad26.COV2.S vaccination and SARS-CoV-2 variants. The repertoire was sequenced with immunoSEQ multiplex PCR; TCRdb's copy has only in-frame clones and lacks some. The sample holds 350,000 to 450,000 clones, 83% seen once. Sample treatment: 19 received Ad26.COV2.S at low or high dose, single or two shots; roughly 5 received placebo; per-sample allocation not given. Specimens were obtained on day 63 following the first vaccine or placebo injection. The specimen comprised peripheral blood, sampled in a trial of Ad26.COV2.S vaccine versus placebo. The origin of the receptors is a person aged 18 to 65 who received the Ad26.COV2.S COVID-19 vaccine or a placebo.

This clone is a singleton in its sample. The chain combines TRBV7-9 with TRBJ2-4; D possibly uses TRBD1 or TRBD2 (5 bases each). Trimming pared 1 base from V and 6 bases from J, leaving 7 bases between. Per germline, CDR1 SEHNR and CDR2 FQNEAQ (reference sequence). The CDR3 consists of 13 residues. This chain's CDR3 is CASSLGGANIQYF. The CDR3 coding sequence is TGTGCCAGCAGCTTAGGAGGGGCAAACATTCAGTACTTC.

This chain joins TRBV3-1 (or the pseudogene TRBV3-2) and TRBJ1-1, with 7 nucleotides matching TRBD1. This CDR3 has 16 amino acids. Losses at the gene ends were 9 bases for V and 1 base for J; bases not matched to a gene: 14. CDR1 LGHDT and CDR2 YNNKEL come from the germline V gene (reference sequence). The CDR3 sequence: CASRRRTGRKNTEAFF. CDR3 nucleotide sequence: TGTGCCAGTAGGCGTCGGACAGGCCGAAAGAACACTGAAGCTTTCTTT.

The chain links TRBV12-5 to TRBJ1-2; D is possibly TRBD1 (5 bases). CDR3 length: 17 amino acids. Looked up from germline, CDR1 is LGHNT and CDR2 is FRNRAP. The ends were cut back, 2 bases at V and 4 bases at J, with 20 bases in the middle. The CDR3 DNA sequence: TGTGCTAGTGGTTTGTTCCTGGGGCAGGGAAGAACCTATGGCTACACCTTC. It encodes CASGLFLGQGRTYGYTF.

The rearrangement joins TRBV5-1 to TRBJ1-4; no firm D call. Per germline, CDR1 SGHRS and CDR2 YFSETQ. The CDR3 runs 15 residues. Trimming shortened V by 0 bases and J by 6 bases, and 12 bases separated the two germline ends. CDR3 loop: CASSLETGAYEKLFF. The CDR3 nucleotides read TGCGCCAGCAGCTTGGAGACGGGAGCGTATGAAAAACTGTTTTTT.

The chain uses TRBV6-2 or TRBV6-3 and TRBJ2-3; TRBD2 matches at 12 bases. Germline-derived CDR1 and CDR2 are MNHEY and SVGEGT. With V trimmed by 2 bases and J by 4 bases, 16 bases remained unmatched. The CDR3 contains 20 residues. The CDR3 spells CASSYAGGRLAGELADTQYF. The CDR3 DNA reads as TGTGCCAGCAGTTACGCGGGGGGAAGACTAGCGGGAGAGTTGGCAGATACGCAGTATTTT.

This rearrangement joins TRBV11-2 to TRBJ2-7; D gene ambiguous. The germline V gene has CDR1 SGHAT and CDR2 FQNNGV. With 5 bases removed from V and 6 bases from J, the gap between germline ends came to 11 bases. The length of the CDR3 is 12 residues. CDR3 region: CASSPPVAEQYF. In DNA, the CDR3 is TGTGCCAGCAGCCCACCGGTGGCCGAGCAGTACTTC.

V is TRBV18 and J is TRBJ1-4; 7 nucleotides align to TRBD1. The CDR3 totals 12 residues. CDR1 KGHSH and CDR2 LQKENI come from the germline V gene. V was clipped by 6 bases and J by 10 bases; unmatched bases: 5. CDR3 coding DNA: TGTGCCAGCTCCCGGGACAGCGTAAAACTGTTTTTT. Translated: CASSRDSVKLFF.

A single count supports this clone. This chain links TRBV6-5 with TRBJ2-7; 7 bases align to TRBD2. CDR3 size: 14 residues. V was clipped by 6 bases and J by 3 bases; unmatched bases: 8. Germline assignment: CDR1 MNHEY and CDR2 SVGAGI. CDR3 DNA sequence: TGTGCCAGCAGGGGAGCGGGATTTAGCTACGAGCAGTACTTC. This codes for CASRGAGFSYEQYF.

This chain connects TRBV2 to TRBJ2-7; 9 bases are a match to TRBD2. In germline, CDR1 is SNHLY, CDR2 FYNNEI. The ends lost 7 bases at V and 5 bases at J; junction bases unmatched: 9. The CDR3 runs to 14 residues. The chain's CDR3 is CASIKLAGNHEQYF. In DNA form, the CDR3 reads TGTGCCAGCATTAAGCTAGCGGGAAACCACGAGCAGTACTTC.

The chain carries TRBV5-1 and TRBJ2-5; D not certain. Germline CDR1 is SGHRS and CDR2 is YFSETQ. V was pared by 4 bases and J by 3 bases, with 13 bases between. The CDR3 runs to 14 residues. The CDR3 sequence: CASSGSVGKETQYF. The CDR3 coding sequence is TGCGCCAGCAGCGGGTCAGTGGGAAAAGAGACCCAGTACTTC.

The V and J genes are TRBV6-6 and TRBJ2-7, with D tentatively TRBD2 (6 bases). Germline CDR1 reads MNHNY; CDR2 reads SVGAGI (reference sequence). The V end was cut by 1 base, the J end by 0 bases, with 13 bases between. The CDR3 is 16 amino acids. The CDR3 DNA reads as TGTGCCAGCAGTTACTTTGAGCAGCGGGCCTCCTACGAGCAGTACTTC. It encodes CASSYFEQRASYEQYF.

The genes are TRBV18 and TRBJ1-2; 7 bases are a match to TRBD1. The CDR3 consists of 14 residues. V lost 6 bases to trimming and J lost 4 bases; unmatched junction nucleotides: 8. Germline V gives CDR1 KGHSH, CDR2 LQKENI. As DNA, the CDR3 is TGTGCCAGCTCCCCCGGGACAGAGATCTATGGCTACACCTTC. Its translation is CASSPGTEIYGYTF. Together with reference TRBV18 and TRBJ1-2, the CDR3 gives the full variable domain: NAGVMQNPRHLVRRRGQEARLRCSPMKGHSHVYWYRQLPEEGLKFMVYLQKENIIDESGMPKERFSAEFPKEGPSILRIQQVVRGDSAAYFCASSPGTEIYGYTFGSGTRLTVV.

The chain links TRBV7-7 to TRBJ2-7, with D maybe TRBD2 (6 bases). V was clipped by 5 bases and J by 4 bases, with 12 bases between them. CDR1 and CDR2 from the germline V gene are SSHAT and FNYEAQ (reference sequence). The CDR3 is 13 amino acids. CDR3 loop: CASSLGGGYEQYF. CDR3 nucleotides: TGTGCCAGCAGCCTGGGGGGTGGGTACGAGCAGTACTTC.

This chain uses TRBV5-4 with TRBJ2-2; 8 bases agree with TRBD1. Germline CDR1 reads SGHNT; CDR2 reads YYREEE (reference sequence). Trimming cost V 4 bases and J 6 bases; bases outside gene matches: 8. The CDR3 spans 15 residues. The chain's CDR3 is CASSPPTGVAGELFF. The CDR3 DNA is TGTGCCAGCAGCCCTCCGACAGGGGTCGCCGGGGAGCTGTTTTTT.